This T cell receptor beta chain was identified during a study of early stage breast cancer tumors. In the study overall: Most invasive tumors, about 80% of the 16, were ER+/PR+/HER2-. The ER+/PR+/HER2- tumors included seven or eight ductal and a few lobular carcinomas.

Blood replicates held 0.5 ug DNA, tumor or normal breast around 1.5 ug, two each. The data were produced by immunoSEQ multiplex PCR, yet TCRdb's version contains in-frame clones alone and is incomplete. Of 20,000 or so clones in the sample, 76% were seen once. V lost 3 bases, J lost 3 bases, and 12 bases lay in between. CDR1 is SGHAT and CDR2 is FQNNGV in the germline V gene. CDR3 length equals 14 residues. This clone was found once. Antigen specificity is unknown. Overall study findings and caveats: Comparing each tissue with blood distinguished tumor from normal in about 85% of the 16 patients.

This TCR was sampled from a person between 60 and 70 years old with breast cancer. The material sequenced was blood. The chain joins TRBV11-2 to TRBJ2-7; D possibly corresponds to TRBD2 (5 bases). The CDR3 spells CASSLTGIHYEQYF. Here the CDR3 DNA reads TGTGCCAGCAGCTTGACCGGGATACACTACGAGCAGTACTTC. Drawing the rest from reference TRBV11-2 and TRBJ2-7, the complete variable domain is EAGVAQSPRYKIIEKRQSVAFWCNPISGHATLYWYQQILGQGPKLLIQFQNNGVVDDSQLPKDRFSAERLKGVDSTLKIQPAKLEDSAVYLCASSLTGIHYEQYFGPGTRLTVT.